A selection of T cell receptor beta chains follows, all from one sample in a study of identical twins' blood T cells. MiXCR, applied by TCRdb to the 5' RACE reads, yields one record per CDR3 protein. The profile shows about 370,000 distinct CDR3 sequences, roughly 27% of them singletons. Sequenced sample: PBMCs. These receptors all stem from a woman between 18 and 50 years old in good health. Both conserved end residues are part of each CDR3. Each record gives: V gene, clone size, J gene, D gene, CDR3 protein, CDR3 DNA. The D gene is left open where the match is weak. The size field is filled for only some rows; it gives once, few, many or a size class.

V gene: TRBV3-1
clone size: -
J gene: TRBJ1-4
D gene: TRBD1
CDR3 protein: CAGSQEGGPTRTNEKLFF
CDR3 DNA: TGTGCCGGCAGCCAAGAAGGGGGCCCAACGAGAACTAATGAAAAACTGTTTTTT

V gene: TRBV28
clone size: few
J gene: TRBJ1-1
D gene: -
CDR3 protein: CASSRTRQGAFF
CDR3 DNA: TGTGCCAGCAGTCGGACTCGTCAAGGGGCTTTCTTT

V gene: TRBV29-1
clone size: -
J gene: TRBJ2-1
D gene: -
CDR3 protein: CSVEQRARYNEQFF
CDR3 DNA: TGCAGCGTTGAGCAGAGAGCGAGATACAATGAGCAGTTCTTC

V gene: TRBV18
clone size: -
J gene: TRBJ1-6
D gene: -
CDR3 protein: CASSPGGSYNSPLHF
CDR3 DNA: TGTGCCAGCTCACCAGGGGGCTCCTATAATTCACCCCTCCACTTT

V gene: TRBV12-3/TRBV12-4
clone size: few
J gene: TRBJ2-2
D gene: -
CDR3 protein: CASGRLGVNTGELFF
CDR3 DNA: TGTGCCAGCGGGCGCCTGGGCGTGAACACCGGGGAGCTGTTTTTT

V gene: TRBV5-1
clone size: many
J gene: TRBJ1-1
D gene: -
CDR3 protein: CASSPVGGNTEAFF
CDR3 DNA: TGCGCCAGCAGCCCAGTAGGGGGGAACACTGAAGCTTTCTTT

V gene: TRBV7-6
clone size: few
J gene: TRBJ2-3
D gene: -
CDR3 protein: CASSHSGSADTQYF
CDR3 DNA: TGTGCCAGCAGCCACAGCGGAAGCGCAGATACGCAGTATTTT

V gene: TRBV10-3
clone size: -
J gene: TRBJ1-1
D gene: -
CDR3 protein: CAISEDGGKAFF
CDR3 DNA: TGTGCCATCAGTGAAGACGGGGGGAAAGCTTTCTTT

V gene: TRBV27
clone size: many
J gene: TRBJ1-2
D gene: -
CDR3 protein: CATRVGRYGYTF
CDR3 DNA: TGTGCCACCCGAGTAGGGCGCTATGGCTACACCTTC

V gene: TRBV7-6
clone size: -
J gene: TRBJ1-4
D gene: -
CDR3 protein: CASSLGRQGSEKLFF
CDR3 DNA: TGTGCCAGCAGCTTAGGGAGGCAGGGAAGCGAAAAACTGTTTTTT

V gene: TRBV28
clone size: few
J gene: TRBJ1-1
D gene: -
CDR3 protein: CASTPRRFVTEAFF
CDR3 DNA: TGTGCCAGCACCCCGCGGCGGTTTGTGACTGAAGCTTTCTTT

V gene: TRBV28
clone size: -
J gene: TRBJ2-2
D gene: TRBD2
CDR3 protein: CAGILAGRSPSNTGELFF
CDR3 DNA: TGTGCCGGCATCTTAGCGGGGCGCTCCCCTTCGAACACCGGGGAGCTGTTTTTT

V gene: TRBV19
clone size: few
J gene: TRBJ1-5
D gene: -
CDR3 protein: CASTPWEFNQPQHF
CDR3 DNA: TGTGCCAGTACCCCATGGGAATTCAATCAGCCCCAGCATTTT

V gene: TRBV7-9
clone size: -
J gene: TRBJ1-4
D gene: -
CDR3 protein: CASSLGLGNEKLFF
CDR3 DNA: TGTGCCAGCAGCTTAGGCCTCGGTAATGAAAAACTGTTTTTT

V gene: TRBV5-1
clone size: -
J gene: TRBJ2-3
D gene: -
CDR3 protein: CASSLGAQRDTQYF
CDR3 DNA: TGCGCCAGCAGCTTGGGGGCGCAACGGGATACGCAGTATTTT

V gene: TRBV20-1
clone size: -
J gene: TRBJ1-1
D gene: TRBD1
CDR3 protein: CSAFGGQGAFF
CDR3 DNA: TGCAGTGCCTTCGGCGGACAGGGGGCTTTCTTT